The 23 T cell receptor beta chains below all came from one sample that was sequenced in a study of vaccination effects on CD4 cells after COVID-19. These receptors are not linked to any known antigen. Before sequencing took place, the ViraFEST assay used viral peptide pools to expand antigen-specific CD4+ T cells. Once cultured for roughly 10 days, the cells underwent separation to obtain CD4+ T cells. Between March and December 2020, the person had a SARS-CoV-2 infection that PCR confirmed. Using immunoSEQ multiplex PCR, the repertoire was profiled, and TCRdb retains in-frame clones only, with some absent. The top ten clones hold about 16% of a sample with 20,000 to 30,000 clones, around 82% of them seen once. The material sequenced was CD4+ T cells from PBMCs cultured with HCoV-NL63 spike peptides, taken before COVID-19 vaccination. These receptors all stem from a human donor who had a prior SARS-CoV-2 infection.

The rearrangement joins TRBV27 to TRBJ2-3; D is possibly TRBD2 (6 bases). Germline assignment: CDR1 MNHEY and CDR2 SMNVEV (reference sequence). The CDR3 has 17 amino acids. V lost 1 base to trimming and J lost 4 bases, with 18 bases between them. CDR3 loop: CASSLLTMGLGADTQYF. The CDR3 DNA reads TGTGCCAGCAGTTTATTGACGATGGGACTTGGGGCAGATACGCAGTATTTT.

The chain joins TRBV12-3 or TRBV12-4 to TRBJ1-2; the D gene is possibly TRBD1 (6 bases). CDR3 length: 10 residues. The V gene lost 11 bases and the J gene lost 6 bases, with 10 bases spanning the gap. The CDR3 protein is CAVKGDGYTF. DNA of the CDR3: TGTGCCGTCAAGGGGGATGGCTACACCTTC.

CDR3 DNA: TGTGCCAGCAGCCAGTATCCGGGACAGGGGTCCCACGAGCAGTACTTC. The encoded protein is CASSQYPGQGSHEQYF. The chain employs TRBV3-1 (or the pseudogene TRBV3-2) and TRBJ2-7; 10 positions agree with TRBD1. This CDR3 comprises 16 residues. Losses at the gene ends were 3 bases for V and 5 bases for J; bases not matched to a gene: 10. The germline V gene has CDR1 LGHDT and CDR2 YNNKEL (reference sequence).

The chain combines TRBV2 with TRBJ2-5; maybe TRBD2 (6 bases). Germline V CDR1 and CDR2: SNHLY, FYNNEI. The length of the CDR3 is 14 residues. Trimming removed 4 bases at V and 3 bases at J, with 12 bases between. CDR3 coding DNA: TGTGCCAGCAGTGTTTACGGAGGGGAAGAGACCCAGTACTTC. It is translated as CASSVYGGEETQYF.

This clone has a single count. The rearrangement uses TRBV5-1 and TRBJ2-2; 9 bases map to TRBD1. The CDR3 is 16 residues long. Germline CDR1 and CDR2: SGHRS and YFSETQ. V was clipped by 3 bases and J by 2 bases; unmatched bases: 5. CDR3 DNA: TGCGCCAGCAGCTCCGGACAGGGGATTAACACCGGGGAGCTGTTTTTT. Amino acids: CASSSGQGINTGELFF.

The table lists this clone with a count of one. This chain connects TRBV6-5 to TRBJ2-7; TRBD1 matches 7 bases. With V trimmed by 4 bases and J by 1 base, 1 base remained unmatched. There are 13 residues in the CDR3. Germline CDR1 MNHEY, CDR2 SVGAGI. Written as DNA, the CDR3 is TGTGCCAGCAGTTTGGGACAGTCCTACGAGCAGTACTTC. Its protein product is CASSLGQSYEQYF.

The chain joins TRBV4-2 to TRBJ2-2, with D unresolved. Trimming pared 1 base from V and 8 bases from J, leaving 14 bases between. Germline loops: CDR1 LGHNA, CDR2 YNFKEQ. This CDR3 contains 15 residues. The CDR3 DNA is TGTGCCAGCAGCCAAGGGCGACAAAGAGCGGGGGAGCTGTTTTTT. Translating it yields CASSQGRQRAGELFF.

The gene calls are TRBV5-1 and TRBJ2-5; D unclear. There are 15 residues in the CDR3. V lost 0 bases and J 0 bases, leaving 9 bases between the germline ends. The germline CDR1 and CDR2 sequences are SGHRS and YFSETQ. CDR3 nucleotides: TGCGCCAGCAGCTTGGTCCCTGGTAACCAAGAGACCCAGTACTTC. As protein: CASSLVPGNQETQYF.

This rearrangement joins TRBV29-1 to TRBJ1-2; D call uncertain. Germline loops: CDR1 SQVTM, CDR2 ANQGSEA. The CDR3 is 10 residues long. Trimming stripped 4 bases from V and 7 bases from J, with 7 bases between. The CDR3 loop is CSVGAGGYTF. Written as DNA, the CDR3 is TGCAGCGTTGGTGCGGGTGGCTACACCTTC.

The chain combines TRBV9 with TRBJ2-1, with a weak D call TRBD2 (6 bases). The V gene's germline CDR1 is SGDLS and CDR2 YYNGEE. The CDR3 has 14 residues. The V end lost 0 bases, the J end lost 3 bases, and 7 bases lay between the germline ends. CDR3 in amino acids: CASSVGGGYNEQFF. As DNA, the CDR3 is TGTGCCAGCAGCGTAGGGGGAGGCTACAATGAGCAGTTCTTC.

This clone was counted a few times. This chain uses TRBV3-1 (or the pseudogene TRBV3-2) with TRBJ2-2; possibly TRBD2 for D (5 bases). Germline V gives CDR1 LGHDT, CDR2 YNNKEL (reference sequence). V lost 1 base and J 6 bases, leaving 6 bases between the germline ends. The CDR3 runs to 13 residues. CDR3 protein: CASSQGGPGELFF. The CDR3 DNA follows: TGTGCCAGCAGCCAAGGAGGGCCCGGGGAGCTGTTTTTT.

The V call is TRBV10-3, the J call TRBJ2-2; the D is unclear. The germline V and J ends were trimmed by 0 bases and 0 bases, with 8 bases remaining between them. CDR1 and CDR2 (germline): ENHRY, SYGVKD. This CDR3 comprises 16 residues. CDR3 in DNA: TGTGCCATCAGTGAGTCTCTACAGTCGAACACCGGGGAGCTGTTTTTT. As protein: CAISESLQSNTGELFF.

CDR3 sequence: CASSEAADSYEQYF. CDR3 bases: TGTGCCAGCAGTGAAGCCGCAGACTCCTACGAGCAGTACTTC. The rearrangement joins TRBV6-1 to TRBJ2-7; D is uncertain. The germline V gene encodes CDR1 MNHNS and CDR2 SASEGT. Trimming removed 0 bases from V and 0 bases from J, with 6 bases in between. The CDR3 has 14 residues.

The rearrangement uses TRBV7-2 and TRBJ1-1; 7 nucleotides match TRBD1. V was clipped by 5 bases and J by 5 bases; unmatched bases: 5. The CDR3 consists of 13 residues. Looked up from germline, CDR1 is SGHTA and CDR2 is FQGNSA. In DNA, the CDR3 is TGTGCCAGCAGCGATACAGGGGAGACTGAAGCTTTCTTT. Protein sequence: CASSDTGETEAFF.

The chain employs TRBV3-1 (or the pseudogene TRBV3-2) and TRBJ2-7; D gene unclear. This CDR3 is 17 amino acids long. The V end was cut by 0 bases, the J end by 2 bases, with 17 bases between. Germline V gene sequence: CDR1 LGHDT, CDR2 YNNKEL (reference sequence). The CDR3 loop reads CASSQDLSPGYTYEQYF. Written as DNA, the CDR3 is TGTGCCAGCAGCCAAGATCTCTCCCCCGGATATACCTACGAGCAGTACTTC.

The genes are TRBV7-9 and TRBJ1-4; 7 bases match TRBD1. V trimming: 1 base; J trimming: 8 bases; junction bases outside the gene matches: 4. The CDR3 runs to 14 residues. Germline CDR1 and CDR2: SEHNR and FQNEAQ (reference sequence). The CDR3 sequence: CASSLGQGKEKLFF. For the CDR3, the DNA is TGTGCCAGCAGCTTAGGACAGGGTAAAGAAAAACTGTTTTTT.

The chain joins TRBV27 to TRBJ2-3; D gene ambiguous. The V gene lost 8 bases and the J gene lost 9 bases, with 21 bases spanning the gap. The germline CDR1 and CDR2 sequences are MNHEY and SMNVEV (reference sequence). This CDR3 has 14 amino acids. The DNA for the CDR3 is TGTGCCAGCCGTGGGTCGCCCCGACACGAAACGCAGTATTTT. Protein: CASRGSPRHETQYF.

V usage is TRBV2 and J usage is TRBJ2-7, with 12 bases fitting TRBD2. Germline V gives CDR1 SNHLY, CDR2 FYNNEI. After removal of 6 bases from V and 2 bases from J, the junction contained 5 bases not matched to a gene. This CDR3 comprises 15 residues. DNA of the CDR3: TGTGCCAGCAGGCAAGCTAGCGGGGGGGCCTACGAGCAGTACTTC. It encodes CASRQASGGAYEQYF.

The CDR3 DNA sequence: TGCGCCAGCAGCTTGGAGTTAGGGGGTGGGGAAAACATTCAGTACTTC. It yields the protein CASSLELGGGENIQYF. V is TRBV5-1 and J is TRBJ2-4; possible D gene TRBD1, 6 bases. Germline CDR1 is SGHRS and CDR2 is YFSETQ. The CDR3 has 16 residues. The V end was cut by 0 bases, the J end by 5 bases, with 15 bases between.

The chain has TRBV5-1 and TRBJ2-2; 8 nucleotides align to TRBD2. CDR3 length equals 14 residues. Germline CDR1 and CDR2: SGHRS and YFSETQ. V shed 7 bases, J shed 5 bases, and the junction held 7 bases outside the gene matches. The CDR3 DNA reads TGCGCCAGCCAGCGACTAGCGTCGACCGGGGAGCTGTTTTTT. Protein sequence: CASQRLASTGELFF.

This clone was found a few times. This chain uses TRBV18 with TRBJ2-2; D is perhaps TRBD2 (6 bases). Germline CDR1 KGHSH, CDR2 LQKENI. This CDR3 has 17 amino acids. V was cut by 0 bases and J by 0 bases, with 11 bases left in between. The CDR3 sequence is CASSPPWTTSNTGELFF. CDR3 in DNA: TGTGCCAGCTCACCACCGTGGACTACCTCGAACACCGGGGAGCTGTTTTTT.

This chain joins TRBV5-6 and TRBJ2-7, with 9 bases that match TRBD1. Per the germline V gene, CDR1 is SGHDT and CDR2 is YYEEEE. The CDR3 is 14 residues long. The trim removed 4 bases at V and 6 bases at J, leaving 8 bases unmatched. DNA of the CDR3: TGTGCCAGCAGCGTCCGGGACAGGGTACCCGAGCAGTACTTC. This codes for CASSVRDRVPEQYF.

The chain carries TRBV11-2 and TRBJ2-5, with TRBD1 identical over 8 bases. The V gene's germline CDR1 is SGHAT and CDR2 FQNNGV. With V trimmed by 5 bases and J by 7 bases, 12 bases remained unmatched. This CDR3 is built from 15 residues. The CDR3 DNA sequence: TGTGCCAGCAGCGGACAGGGACAGACAATCGGGACCCAGTACTTC. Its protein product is CASSGQGQTIGTQYF.